The 27 T cell receptor beta chains below were found in one sample sequenced in a study of T cells in tumors after PD-1 blockade. The assay was immunoSEQ multiplex PCR, and TCRdb's table has in-frame clones only and misses some. The data contain roughly 15,000 clones, 65% to 70% of them singletons. The specimen was tumor tissue, collected after anti-PD-1 treatment. These receptors all come from a human donor with cutaneous squamous cell carcinoma.

The chain couples TRBV7-8 to TRBJ2-3, with 10 bases fitting TRBD2. CDR1 is SGHVS, CDR2 FQNEAQ, per germline. Trimming cost V 2 bases and J 5 bases; bases outside gene matches: 10. The CDR3 has 17 residues. The CDR3 region is CASSLSGGAKFGDTQYF. In DNA, the CDR3 is TGTGCCAGCAGCTTAAGCGGGGGGGCAAAGTTTGGAGATACGCAGTATTTT. Full variable domain (rest looked up from reference TRBV7-8 and TRBJ2-3): GAGVSQSPRYKVAKRGQDVALRCDPISGHVSLFWYQQALGQGPEFLTYFQNEAQLDKSGLPSDRFFAERPEGSVSTLKIQRTQQEDSAVYLCASSLSGGAKFGDTQYFGPGTRLTVL.

This clone has a handful of counts. Here the CDR3 reads CASSPLAGGPYNEQFF. CDR3 coding DNA: TGTGCCAGCAGCCCGTTAGCGGGAGGGCCATACAATGAGCAGTTCTTC. This chain links TRBV7-2 with TRBJ2-1; the match to TRBD2 covers 11 bases. The V gene's germline CDR1 is SGHTA and CDR2 FQGNSA. J lost 4 bases, V lost 5 bases, and 7 bases had no gene match. The CDR3 contains 16 residues. Using reference TRBV7-2 and TRBJ2-1 for the parts outside the CDR3, the full variable domain is GAGVSQSPSNKVTEKGKDVELRCDPISGHTALYWYRQSLGQGLEFLIYFQGNSAPDKSGLPSDRFSAERTGGSVSTLTIQRTQQEDSAVYLCASSPLAGGPYNEQFFGPGTRLTVL.

This clone was observed a few times. This chain links TRBV3-1 (or the pseudogene TRBV3-2) with TRBJ2-1; TRBD1 matches 7 bases. CDR1 and CDR2 from the germline V gene are LGHDT and YNNKEL (reference sequence). V shed 4 bases, J shed 6 bases, and the junction held 12 bases outside the gene matches. This CDR3 has 16 residues. DNA for the CDR3: TGTGCCAGCAGCCCGCTGGGACAGTTTGGGGTCAATGAGCAGTTCTTC. Its protein product is CASSPLGQFGVNEQFF.

V gene TRBV5-4 combines with J gene TRBJ1-1, with D perhaps matching TRBD1 (5 bases). CDR3 length: 14 residues. V was trimmed by 4 bases and J by 5 bases, leaving 15 bases between them. Germline V lookup: CDR1 SGHNT, CDR2 YYREEE (reference sequence). Here the CDR3 DNA reads TGTGCCAGCAGCGTGGACCCTGGGGGTACTGAAGCTTTCTTT. It specifies CASSVDPGGTEAFF.

The V call is TRBV5-1, the J call TRBJ2-3, with 10 bases identical to TRBD2. Germline V gives CDR1 SGHRS, CDR2 YFSETQ. The CDR3 is 15 amino acids. The J segment lost 4 bases and the V segment lost 6 bases, leaving 8 bases of the junction unmatched. The CDR3 loop reads CASKTQAGGPDTQYF. The CDR3 nucleotides read TGCGCCAGCAAGACTCAAGCGGGAGGGCCAGATACGCAGTATTTT.

The chain recombines TRBV15 with TRBJ2-3; D is unresolved. The CDR3 extends over 15 amino acids. In germline, CDR1 is LNHNV, CDR2 YYDKDF (reference sequence). Trimming shortened V by 7 bases and J by 2 bases, and 16 bases separated the two germline ends. The CDR3 loop reads CATKHRAENTDTQYF. In DNA, the CDR3 is TGTGCCACCAAACATCGGGCAGAAAACACAGATACGCAGTATTTT.

V usage is TRBV19 and J usage is TRBJ2-1; D is perhaps TRBD2 (5 bases). Trimming pared 3 bases from V and 6 bases from J, leaving 15 bases between. This CDR3 has 15 amino acids. From germline, CDR1 is LNHDA and CDR2 SQIVND (reference sequence). CDR3 sequence (DNA): TGTGCCAGTAGTATGGTCTTTAGCGAGTTCAATGAGCAGTTCTTC. Protein product: CASSMVFSEFNEQFF.

The chain links TRBV7-9 to TRBJ2-7; D is unresolved. The CDR3 contains 11 residues. CDR1 is SEHNR and CDR2 is FQNEAQ in the germline V gene (reference sequence). V was trimmed by 5 bases and J by 1 base, leaving 3 bases between them. CDR3 bases: TGTGCCAGCAGCAGATCCTACGAGCAGTACTTC. Protein sequence: CASSRSYEQYF.

J is TRBJ2-1 and V is TRBV9; 11 nucleotides match TRBD2. The ends lost 3 bases at V and 7 bases at J; junction bases unmatched: 9. In germline, CDR1 is SGDLS, CDR2 YYNGEE. There are 16 residues in the CDR3. CDR3 sequence: CASSAPLAGGINEQFF. DNA for the CDR3: TGTGCCAGCAGCGCCCCCCTAGCGGGGGGTATTAATGAGCAGTTCTTC. The full variable domain, completed using reference TRBV9 and TRBJ2-1, is DSGVTQTPKHLITATGQRVTLRCSPRSGDLSVYWYQQSLDQGLQFLIQYYNGEERAKGNILERFSAQQFPDLHSELNLSSLELGDSALYFCASSAPLAGGINEQFFGPGTRLTVL.

The rearrangement joins TRBV7-2 to TRBJ2-1; 8 bases line up with TRBD1. Losses at the gene ends were 4 bases for V and 4 bases for J; bases not matched to a gene: 9. CDR1 and CDR2 from the germline V gene are SGHTA and FQGNSA. The length of the CDR3 is 16 residues. The CDR3 loop is CASSSGGPPTYNEQFF. The CDR3 coding sequence is TGTGCCAGCAGCTCAGGGGGCCCCCCTACTTACAATGAGCAGTTCTTC.

The genes are TRBV18 and TRBJ2-1; 8 nucleotides align to TRBD1. The trim removed 3 bases at V and 2 bases at J, leaving 6 bases unmatched. Germline lookup yields CDR1 KGHSH and CDR2 LQKENI. This CDR3 has 16 residues. CDR3 coding DNA: TGTGCCAGCTCACCCCGGACAGGGAAAACCTACAATGAGCAGTTCTTC. Translating it yields CASSPRTGKTYNEQFF. Looking up the rest from reference TRBV18 and TRBJ2-1 gives the full variable domain: NAGVMQNPRHLVRRRGQEARLRCSPMKGHSHVYWYRQLPEEGLKFMVYLQKENIIDESGMPKERFSAEFPKEGPSILRIQQVVRGDSAAYFCASSPRTGKTYNEQFFGPGTRLTVL.

This sequence joins TRBV6-2 or TRBV6-3 and TRBJ2-1; TRBD1 agrees at 9 bases. The V gene's germline CDR1 is MNHEY and CDR2 SVGEGT. The CDR3 covers 17 residues. The V and J ends lost 2 bases and 8 bases, in that order; junction bases with no gene match: 13. CDR3 DNA: TGTGCCAGCAGTTACAGGAACCGGGACAGGGTGTGGGATGAGCAGTTCTTC. Its protein is CASSYRNRDRVWDEQFF.

The chain has TRBV12-3 or TRBV12-4 and TRBJ1-5, with D possibly TRBD1 on 5 matching bases. Trimming shortened V by 5 bases and J by 4 bases, and 9 bases separated the two germline ends. The CDR3 has 13 residues. CDR3: CASSPGPNQPQHF. CDR3 nucleotide sequence: TGTGCCAGCAGTCCGGGACCTAATCAGCCCCAGCATTTT.

The V gene is TRBV7-3, the J gene TRBJ2-1; D possibly matches TRBD1 or TRBD2 (6 bases each). The CDR3 contains 14 residues. CDR1 is SGHTA, CDR2 FQGTGA, per germline. V lost 3 bases and J 9 bases, leaving 15 bases between the germline ends. The CDR3 nucleotides are TGTGCCAGCAGCTTGTCCCCGGGGGCCACTGAGCAGTTCTTC. Protein: CASSLSPGATEQFF.

V gene TRBV10-2 combines with J gene TRBJ2-7; TRBD1 matches 12 bases. The V and J ends lost 7 bases and 2 bases, in that order; junction bases with no gene match: 6. Looked up from germline, CDR1 is WSHSY and CDR2 is SAAADI. This CDR3 has 15 residues. CDR3 in amino acids: CASNPGTGGAYEQYF. Written as DNA, the CDR3 is TGCGCCAGCAATCCCGGGACAGGGGGCGCCTACGAGCAGTACTTC.

The V and J genes are TRBV18 and TRBJ2-1; D might be TRBD1 (6 bases). This CDR3 has 15 amino acids. The germline V gene has CDR1 KGHSH and CDR2 LQKENI. Trimming took off 1 base at V and 7 bases at J, with 14 bases between the two ends. CDR3 region: CASSPLTGQGNEQFF. The CDR3, as DNA: TGTGCCAGCTCACCACTCACAGGGCAAGGGAATGAGCAGTTCTTC.

A few counts support this clone. CDR3 protein: CATSDQTGSEQYF. The CDR3 nucleotides read TGTGCCACCAGTGATCAGACAGGGTCCGAGCAGTACTTC. The chain uses TRBV24-1 and TRBJ2-7; 7 bases line up with TRBD1. Unmatched junction bases numbered 4, after V lost 3 bases and J lost 6 bases. There are 13 residues in the CDR3. Germline V lookup: CDR1 KGHDR, CDR2 SFDVKD.

A few counts support this clone. The chain links TRBV27 to TRBJ2-1; perhaps TRBD2 as D (5 bases). Germline V gene sequence: CDR1 MNHEY, CDR2 SMNVEV (reference sequence). Trimming took 6 bases from V and 5 from J, leaving 20 bases between them. The CDR3 runs to 16 residues. Here the CDR3 DNA reads TGTGCCAGCAGCCTAAGCGGTGTCAGGATTAACAATGAGCAGTTCTTC. This gives the protein CASSLSGVRINNEQFF.

This clone has more than one count but fewer than ten. V and J are TRBV23-1 and TRBJ1-2; the D gene is possibly TRBD1 (5 bases). TRBV23-1 is an open reading frame whose function is uncertain. V was trimmed by 4 bases and J by 8 bases, leaving 23 bases between them. The CDR3 contains 16 residues. The CDR3 loop is CASSREKRVWGVGYTF. Written as DNA, the CDR3 is TGCGCCAGCAGTCGCGAGAAGAGGGTTTGGGGGGTAGGCTACACCTTC.

With regard to this clone: At the DNA level, this CDR3 is encoded by other sequences in the same sample as well. This chain uses TRBV18 with TRBJ2-1; tentative D call: TRBD1 (6 bases). V gave up 6 bases and J gave up 3 bases, with 9 bases separating them. Germline assignment: CDR1 KGHSH and CDR2 LQKENI. CDR3 length: 13 residues. The CDR3 DNA reads as TGTGCCAGCTCGCCGGACAGCTACAATGAGCAGTTCTTC. It specifies CASSPDSYNEQFF.

By sample fraction, this clone is medium-sized. The chain combines TRBV14 with TRBJ2-5, with 12 positions matching TRBD1. Losses at the gene ends were 4 bases for V and 4 bases for J; bases not matched to a gene: 7. This CDR3 spans 16 amino acids. The germline CDR1 and CDR2 sequences are SGHDN and FVKESK. CDR3 sequence (DNA): TGTGCCAGCAGCCGCTGGGGACAGGGGGCAAGAGAGACCCAGTACTTC. It yields the protein CASSRWGQGARETQYF.

CDR3 sequence reads: CASKDRRSSYNEQFF. CDR3 DNA: TGTGCCAGTAAGGACAGAAGGAGCTCCTACAATGAGCAGTTCTTC. V usage is TRBV19 and J usage is TRBJ2-1; D might be TRBD1 (6 bases). Per the germline V gene, CDR1 is LNHDA and CDR2 is SQIVND (reference sequence). The CDR3 sequence is 15 residues long. V was trimmed by 7 bases and J by 0 bases, leaving 13 bases between them.

The chain combines TRBV5-1 with TRBJ1-5; a possible D gene is TRBD1 (5 bases). The CDR3 runs to 14 residues. Looked up from germline, CDR1 is SGHRS and CDR2 is YFSETQ. The germline V and J ends were trimmed by 0 bases and 6 bases, with 10 bases remaining between them. For the CDR3, the DNA is TGCGCCAGCAGCTTGGTTCCAGGGAGTCAGCCCCAGCATTTT. It encodes CASSLVPGSQPQHF.

CDR3 protein: CASSSTGARVQETQYF. CDR3 coding DNA: TGTGCCAGCAGTTCGACAGGGGCCCGGGTACAAGAGACCCAGTACTTC. The chain is built from TRBV7-9 and TRBJ2-5; 8 positions agree with TRBD1. V shed 6 bases, J shed 2 bases, and the junction held 11 bases outside the gene matches. This CDR3 is built from 16 residues. The V gene's germline CDR1 is SEHNR and CDR2 FQNEAQ (reference sequence). Variable domain in full (rest from reference TRBV7-9 and TRBJ2-5): DTGVSQNPRHKITKRGQNVTFRCDPISEHNRLYWYRQTLGQGPEFLTYFQNEAQLEKSRLLSDRFSAERPKGSFSTLEIQRTEQGDSAMYLCASSSTGARVQETQYFGPGTRLLVL.

This chain joins TRBV6-5 and TRBJ1-2; D is possibly TRBD1 (5 bases). Trimming left V 0 bases short and J 7 bases short, with 6 bases between. The CDR3 has 12 amino acids. CDR1 and CDR2 (germline): MNHEY, SVGAGI. The CDR3 DNA sequence: TGTGCCAGCAGTTACTCTGGGGGTGGCTACACCTTC. Translation: CASSYSGGGYTF.

This chain uses TRBV20-1 with TRBJ1-2; the D gene is possibly TRBD1 (5 bases). Germline V gives CDR1 DFQATT, CDR2 SNEGSKA (reference sequence). The CDR3 loop spans 14 amino acids. Trimming removed 3 bases from V and 5 bases from J, with 16 bases in between. The CDR3 DNA reads as TGCAGTGCTAGTGGTACAGGACCCTTATATGGCTACACCTTC. This codes for CSASGTGPLYGYTF.

The genes are TRBV7-6 and TRBJ1-3, with 7 nucleotides matching TRBD1. The CDR3 is made up of 18 amino acids. CDR1 and CDR2 from the germline V gene are SGHVS and FNYEAQ. J gave up 0 bases and V 3 bases, and 11 bases lay outside the gene matches. The CDR3 loop is CASSFRGGGLGSGNTIYF. Here the CDR3 DNA reads TGTGCCAGCAGCTTCCGAGGGGGCGGTCTAGGCTCTGGAAACACCATATATTTT.